The 32 T cell receptor beta chains given below trace back to one sample, sequenced in a study of T cell responses to AZD1222 COVID-19 vaccine. TCRdb keeps only in-frame clones here, not all; method: immunoSEQ multiplex PCR. The data contain about 97,000 clones, about 89% of them singletons. The sample consisted of peripheral blood, taken on day 0 of AZD1222 vaccination. The receptors were sampled from an adult in good health.

V usage is TRBV24-1 and J usage is TRBJ1-2; D may be TRBD1 (5 bases). V was clipped by 7 bases and J by 3 bases, with 11 bases between them. CDR3 length: 13 amino acids. Looked up from germline, CDR1 is KGHDR and CDR2 is SFDVKD. The CDR3: CATSEGQDYGYTF. The CDR3 nucleotides are TGTGCCACCAGCGAGGGGCAGGACTATGGCTACACCTTC.

The chain uses TRBV7-2 and TRBJ2-3; D call uncertain. This CDR3 is 15 amino acids long. Per germline, CDR1 SGHTA and CDR2 FQGNSA. Between the trimmed V and J ends, which lost 1 base and 1 base, there was a span of 9 bases. CDR3 sequence (DNA): TGTGCCAGCAGCTTAGGACGTGGGGGCACAGATACGCAGTATTTT. Translating it yields CASSLGRGGTDTQYF.

The CDR3 loop reads CASSLGQANYGYTF. The DNA of the CDR3 is TGTGCCAGCTCCCTGGGACAGGCTAACTATGGCTACACCTTC. The genes are TRBV18 and TRBJ1-2; 8 bases agree with TRBD1. In germline, CDR1 is KGHSH, CDR2 LQKENI. V was clipped by 6 bases and J by 0 bases; unmatched bases: 3. The CDR3 is 14 amino acids.

CDR3 residues: CASSSSDTQYF. CDR3 in DNA: TGTGCCAGCAGCTCCTCGGATACGCAGTATTTT. The chain uses TRBV11-2 and TRBJ2-3; D ambiguous. The germline V and J ends were trimmed by 4 bases and 6 bases, with 5 bases remaining between them. Looked up from germline, CDR1 is SGHAT and CDR2 is FQNNGV. The length of the CDR3 is 11 residues.

The chain has TRBV29-1 and TRBJ1-1; unclear D gene. Germline V gene data show CDR1 as SQVTM and CDR2 as ANQGSEA. There are 12 residues in the CDR3. The V end lost 8 bases, the J end lost 5 bases, and 15 bases lay between the germline ends. CDR3 in DNA: TGCAGCACCGGGTTCGAAGGTACTGAAGCTTTCTTT. It codes for CSTGFEGTEAFF.

Here the CDR3 reads CASSQRGGESPLHF. The DNA for the CDR3 is TGTGCCAGCAGCCAAAGAGGCGGTGAATCACCCCTCCACTTT. This chain links TRBV3-1 (or the pseudogene TRBV3-2) with TRBJ1-6; the D is unclear. The CDR3 length is 14 residues. V was cut by 2 bases and J by 10 bases, with 12 bases left in between. From germline, CDR1 is LGHDT and CDR2 YNNKEL (reference sequence).

The chain recombines TRBV19 with TRBJ1-3; D remains ambiguous. The CDR3 runs 14 residues. Germline V lookup: CDR1 LNHDA, CDR2 SQIVND (reference sequence). Deletions cut 6 bases from V and 0 bases from J, with 9 bases between. CDR3 sequence: CASRPTVSGNTIYF. For the CDR3, the DNA is TGTGCCAGTAGGCCTACCGTCTCTGGAAACACCATATATTTT.

The chain couples TRBV6-5 to TRBJ1-5; the match to TRBD1 covers 7 bases. The CDR3 sequence is 14 residues long. Trimming took 8 bases from V and 6 from J; bases not matched to a gene: 10. Germline CDR1 reads MNHEY; CDR2 reads SVGAGI. DNA for the CDR3: TGTGCCAGCGGGAGAGGGACAGATGGTCAGCCCCAGCATTTT. This codes for CASGRGTDGQPQHF.

The CDR3 sequence: CAGASGFSTDTQYF. The CDR3 coding sequence is TGTGCCGGAGCCTCCGGCTTCTCAACAGATACGCAGTATTTT. This chain joins TRBV2 and TRBJ2-3; D ambiguous. The CDR3 has 14 amino acids. Deletions cut 11 bases from V and 3 bases from J, with 18 bases between. The germline CDR1 and CDR2 sequences are SNHLY and FYNNEI.

The CDR3 is CASSPTGGNNNSPLHF. The CDR3 nucleotides read TGTGCCAGCTCACCCACAGGGGGCAATAATAATTCACCCCTCCACTTT. The V gene is TRBV18, the J gene TRBJ1-6, with TRBD1 identical over 9 bases. The J segment lost 5 bases and the V segment lost 3 bases, leaving 5 bases of the junction unmatched. The CDR3 totals 16 residues. Germline V gives CDR1 KGHSH, CDR2 LQKENI.

This clone was seen a single time. The CDR3 DNA follows: TGTGCCAGCACTCCCCAGGGCAGGGTGAACACTGAAGCTTTCTTT. As protein: CASTPQGRVNTEAFF. This chain uses TRBV6-5 with TRBJ1-1; a weak D match, TRBD1 (5 bases). CDR1 and CDR2 (germline): MNHEY, SVGAGI. The CDR3 runs 15 residues. Deletions cut 7 bases from V and 0 bases from J, with 15 bases between.

The gene calls are TRBV29-1 and TRBJ1-1; TRBD1 agrees at 8 bases. The CDR3 covers 13 residues. V dropped 8 bases and J dropped 9; count of bases not matched to a gene: 14. The germline CDR1 and CDR2 sequences are SQVTM and ANQGSEA. CDR3 in DNA: TGCAGCAGCGTTGAAGTCAGCAGGGGGCAAGCTTTCTTT. Its translation: CSSVEVSRGQAFF.

V and J are TRBV5-6 and TRBJ1-1; D remains ambiguous. Deletions cut 4 bases from V and 3 bases from J, with 4 bases between. The CDR3 consists of 11 residues. Per germline, CDR1 SGHDT and CDR2 YYEEEE. The DNA of the CDR3 is TGTGCCAGCAGCCAGTACACTGAAGCTTTCTTT. The encoded protein is CASSQYTEAFF. Full variable domain (remainder filled in from reference TRBV5-6 and TRBJ1-1): DAGVTQSPTHLIKTRGQQVTLRCSPKSGHDTVSWYQQALGQGPQFIFQYYEEEERQRGNFPDRFSGHQFPNYSSELNVNALLLGDSALYLCASSQYTEAFFGQGTRLTVV.

The V and J genes are TRBV9 and TRBJ1-6; D unclear. Germline V CDR1 and CDR2: SGDLS, YYNGEE. The ends were cut back, 1 base at V and 0 bases at J, with 5 bases in the middle. The CDR3 contains 15 residues. Here the CDR3 DNA reads TGTGCCAGCAGCGTACAGAGCTCCTATAATTCACCCCTCCACTTT. Amino acids: CASSVQSSYNSPLHF.

The chain uses TRBV18 and TRBJ1-5; D gene unclear. The CDR3 has 14 residues. Trimming pared 3 bases from V and 3 bases from J, leaving 9 bases between. Germline CDR1 and CDR2: KGHSH and LQKENI. The CDR3 nucleotides are TGTGCCAGCTCACCCCCGGGCCTCAATCAGCCCCAGCATTTT. As protein: CASSPPGLNQPQHF.

The chain combines TRBV15 with TRBJ2-7; TRBD2 matches 8 bases. The germline gives CDR1 LNHNV, CDR2 YYDKDF (reference sequence). CDR3 length equals 16 residues. Trimming cost V 5 bases and J 2 bases; bases outside gene matches: 11. CDR3 DNA sequence: TGTGCCACCAGCGGTCGATTAGGTAGCGGGGCCTACGAGCAGTACTTC. Protein: CATSGRLGSGAYEQYF.

The chain is built from TRBV25-1 and TRBJ1-4; D gene ambiguous. CDR3 size: 12 residues. Germline CDR1 MGHDK, CDR2 SYGVNS. V lost 7 bases and J lost 4, with 7 bases in between. CDR3 coding DNA: TGTGCCAGCAAGGCCCATAATGAAAAACTGTTTTTT. This codes for CASKAHNEKLFF. The full variable domain, its missing parts supplied by reference TRBV25-1 and TRBJ1-4, is EADIYQTPRYLVIGTGKKITLECSQTMGHDKMYWYQQDPGMELHLIHYSYGVNSTEKGDLSSESTVSRIRTEHFPLTLESARPSHTSQYLCASKAHNEKLFFGSGTQLSVL.

The J gene is TRBJ2-7, the V gene TRBV7-3, with D uncertain. V gave up 3 bases and J gave up 3 bases, with 18 bases separating them. CDR1 is SGHTA and CDR2 is FQGTGA in the germline V gene. This CDR3 contains 16 residues. The CDR3 spells CASSFFNSPILYEQYF. The CDR3 coding sequence is TGTGCCAGCAGCTTTTTCAATTCGCCCATCCTCTACGAGCAGTACTTC.

V usage is TRBV2 and J usage is TRBJ1-1; the D gene is possibly TRBD1 (5 bases). The CDR3 consists of 14 residues. Per the germline V gene, CDR1 is SNHLY and CDR2 is FYNNEI. V dropped 6 bases and J dropped 0 bases, with 11 bases sitting between them. Here the CDR3 reads CASRTDRLNTEAFF. The CDR3 DNA follows: TGTGCCAGCAGGACCGACAGATTGAACACTGAAGCTTTCTTT. Filled out from reference TRBV2 and TRBJ1-1, the complete variable domain reads EPEVTQTPSHQVTQMGQEVILRCVPISNHLYFYWYRQILGQKVEFLVSFYNNEISEKSEIFDDQFSVERPDGSNFTLKIRSTKLEDSAMYFCASRTDRLNTEAFFGQGTRLTVV.

The chain has TRBV7-2 and TRBJ1-3; D unclear. This CDR3 region has 16 residues. Deletions cut 2 bases from V and 4 bases from J, with 15 bases between. CDR1 and CDR2 (germline): SGHTA, FQGNSA. Here the CDR3 reads CASSLQRERAGNTIYF. CDR3 coding DNA: TGTGCCAGCAGCTTACAGAGGGAGAGGGCCGGAAACACCATATATTTT.

The V call is TRBV29-1, the J call TRBJ1-3; D is unresolved. With 6 bases removed from V and 4 bases from J, the gap between germline ends came to 13 bases. CDR1 is SQVTM and CDR2 is ANQGSEA in the germline V gene. This CDR3 is built from 13 residues. DNA for the CDR3: TGCAGCGTGAAGTCCGGAGCCGGAAACACCATATATTTT. It codes for CSVKSGAGNTIYF.

The DNA for the CDR3 is TGCGCCAGCAGCTTGAACAGGGCGAGCACTGAAGCTTTCTTT. This sequence encodes CASSLNRASTEAFF. V usage is TRBV5-1 and J usage is TRBJ1-1; TRBD1 is a possible D gene (6 bases). CDR1 and CDR2 from the germline V gene are SGHRS and YFSETQ. V was cut by 1 base and J by 4 bases, with 11 bases left in between. This CDR3 region has 14 residues.

V gene TRBV7-9 combines with J gene TRBJ1-3; 7 nucleotides agree with TRBD1. Germline CDR1 reads SEHNR; CDR2 reads FQNEAQ (reference sequence). The CDR3 covers 17 residues. With 5 bases clipped from V and 0 bases from J, the junction kept 10 bases outside the gene matches. DNA of the CDR3: TGTGCCAGCAGCCCCAGACAGGGTATGAGCTCTGGAAACACCATATATTTT. This sequence encodes CASSPRQGMSSGNTIYF.

The chain couples TRBV6-5 to TRBJ2-5; TRBD1 agrees at 8 bases. Germline CDR1 and CDR2: MNHEY and SVGAGI. The CDR3 extends over 13 amino acids. After removal of 6 bases from V and 5 bases from J, the junction contained 5 bases not matched to a gene. CDR3 nucleotide sequence: TGTGCCAGCAGCCGGGACAGGCGGGAGACCCAGTACTTC. Its protein is CASSRDRRETQYF.

This chain connects TRBV21-1 to TRBJ1-5. TRBV21-1 is reported as a pseudogene. This CDR3 is built from 19 residues. CDR3 amino acids: CASSKEGAPCILSNQPQHF. The CDR3 DNA follows: TGTGCCAGCAGCAAAGAGGGAGCCCCGTGTATCTTAAGCAATCAGCCCCAGCATTTT.

The chain joins TRBV6-2 or TRBV6-3 to TRBJ1-2; 11 bases match TRBD1. V dropped 5 bases and J dropped 6; count of bases not matched to a gene: 5. Per germline, CDR1 MNHEY and CDR2 SVGEGT. The CDR3 extends over 14 amino acids. Written as DNA, the CDR3 is TGTGCCAGCAGTGCCAGGACAGGGGGCCATGGCTACACCTTC. As protein: CASSARTGGHGYTF.

The chain carries TRBV19 and TRBJ1-1, with D perhaps TRBD1 (5 bases). The CDR3 runs to 14 residues. CDR1 is LNHDA, CDR2 SQIVND, per germline (reference sequence). Trimming took off 7 bases at V and 0 bases at J, with 12 bases between the two ends. CDR3 sequence: CASTPGRMNTEAFF. The CDR3 DNA reads as TGTGCCAGTACCCCGGGGCGCATGAACACTGAAGCTTTCTTT. The full variable domain, in which reference TRBV19 and TRBJ1-1 provide the parts outside the CDR3, is DGGITQSPKYLFRKEGQNVTLSCEQNLNHDAMYWYRQDPGQGLRLIYYSQIVNDFQKGDIAEGYSVSREKKESFPLTVTSAQKNPTAFYLCASTPGRMNTEAFFGQGTRLTVV.

This sequence joins TRBV15 and TRBJ2-3; 8 positions match TRBD2. The trim removed 0 bases at V and 1 base at J, leaving 3 bases unmatched. Germline V lookup: CDR1 LNHNV, CDR2 YYDKDF (reference sequence). The CDR3 is 16 amino acids. CDR3 residues: CATSRDLSGGTDTQYF. CDR3 in DNA: TGTGCCACCAGCAGAGATCTTAGCGGGGGCACAGATACGCAGTATTTT.

The chain employs TRBV5-6 and TRBJ2-1; 9 bases fit TRBD2. This CDR3 contains 17 residues. Germline assignment: CDR1 SGHDT and CDR2 YYEEEE. With V trimmed by 0 bases and J by 4 bases, 8 bases remained unmatched. The chain's CDR3 is CASSLVGGRAAYNEQFF. The CDR3 DNA follows: TGTGCCAGCAGCTTGGTTGGCGGGAGGGCCGCTTACAATGAGCAGTTCTTC.

The chain is built from TRBV18 and TRBJ1-1; no definite D call. Per the germline V gene, CDR1 is KGHSH and CDR2 is LQKENI. The CDR3 covers 14 residues. Trimming removed 2 bases at V and 1 base at J, with 8 bases between. CDR3 residues: CASSPASENTEAFF. DNA for the CDR3: TGTGCCAGCTCACCAGCGAGTGAGAACACTGAAGCTTTCTTT.

In this sample, this clone turned up a few times. The chain is built from TRBV12-3 or TRBV12-4 and TRBJ2-7; D is unresolved. Trimming stripped 7 bases from V and 0 bases from J, with 10 bases between. This CDR3 spans 13 amino acids. The DNA for the CDR3 is TGTGCCAGCACCCATCGAAGCTCCTACGAGCAGTACTTC. Its protein is CASTHRSSYEQYF.

The chain uses TRBV4-3 and TRBJ2-3; 11 bases are shared with TRBD2. Germline V CDR1 and CDR2: LGHNA, YSLEER. The CDR3 consists of 17 residues. J lost 3 bases, V lost 4 bases, and 9 bases had no gene match. The CDR3 bases are TGCGCCAGCAGCCGTAATATAGCGGGAGGGTGGACAGATACGCAGTATTTT. Its translation: CASSRNIAGGWTDTQYF.